Listed here are 23 T cell receptor beta chains from one sample, sequenced in a study of liver allograft versus peripheral blood T cells. Study-level background: Repertoires from peripheral blood of liver transplant recipients were compared with those inside their transplanted livers.

TCRdb processed the reads anew with MiXCR; each CDR3 protein has one entry. The sample holds approximately 7,000 distinct CDR3 sequences, roughly 18% seen once. The receptor source for this set is a human patient who had a liver transplant. Some T cells may be graft donor cells.

By share, this clonotype counts as medium-sized. This chain joins TRBV29-1 and TRBJ1-2; a possible D gene is TRBD1 (5 bases). There are 13 residues in the CDR3. V lost 4 bases, J lost 3 bases, and 12 bases lay in between. Germline CDR1 SQVTM, CDR2 ANQGSEA. The CDR3: CSVVSGKDYGYTF. The CDR3 coding sequence is TGCAGCGTTGTCTCAGGGAAGGACTATGGCTACACCTTC.

This clonotype appeared a few times. The chain has TRBV9 and TRBJ2-1, with 7 bases fitting TRBD1. Trimming at V came to 4 bases and at J to 8 bases, leaving 9 bases not matched to a gene. Germline CDR1 and CDR2: SGDLS and YYNGEE. The CDR3 extends over 14 amino acids. The DNA for the CDR3 is TGTGCCAGCAGCCCCAGGGACAGTGTCGATGAGCAGTTCTTC. Amino acids: CASSPRDSVDEQFF.

In its sample, this clonotype was seen many times. The chain combines TRBV6-6 with TRBJ1-5, with D uncertain. This CDR3 has 18 amino acids. V dropped 5 bases and J dropped 3 bases, with 23 bases sitting between them. Germline CDR1 and CDR2: MNHNY and SVGAGI (reference sequence). CDR3 protein: CASSPLMSSFSLNQPQHF. Written as DNA, the CDR3 is TGTGCCAGCAGTCCTCTAATGTCCTCGTTCTCGCTCAATCAGCCCCAGCATTTT.

This chain uses TRBV25-1 with TRBJ1-2, with D possibly being TRBD1 (5 bases). The germline V and J ends were trimmed by 1 base and 8 bases, with 11 bases remaining between them. The CDR3 contains 13 residues. Germline V gene data show CDR1 as MGHDK and CDR2 as SYGVNS. DNA for the CDR3: TGTGCCAGCAGTGAATTCGGGGGTTGGGGCTACACCTTC. Protein sequence: CASSEFGGWGYTF.

This clonotype was picked up many times. V is TRBV11-2 and J is TRBJ1-1; perhaps TRBD1 as D (5 bases). With 5 bases removed from V and 2 bases from J, the gap between germline ends came to 18 bases. This CDR3 contains 16 residues. Germline lookup yields CDR1 SGHAT and CDR2 FQNNGV. CDR3 in amino acids: CASSPRGWTTNTEAFF. The CDR3 nucleotides read TGTGCCAGCAGCCCTAGGGGTTGGACAACCAACACTGAAGCTTTCTTT.

This clonotype has more than one count but fewer than ten. The V call is TRBV10-3, the J call TRBJ2-7; D unclear. The V and J ends lost 2 bases and 5 bases respectively, with 7 bases between them. Germline-derived CDR1 and CDR2 are ENHRY and SYGVKD. The CDR3 is 12 amino acids. The CDR3 coding sequence is TGTGCCATCAGTGAGGCGACTGACGAGCAGTACTTC. Translating gives CAISEATDEQYF.

J is TRBJ1-2 and V is TRBV27; D might be TRBD1 (5 bases). CDR3 size: 14 residues. Trimming removed 3 bases at V and 4 bases at J, with 12 bases between. Per germline, CDR1 MNHEY and CDR2 SMNVEV (reference sequence). CDR3 sequence reads: CASSFRGPGYGYTF. The CDR3 nucleotides read TGTGCCAGCAGTTTTAGGGGACCTGGCTATGGCTACACCTTC.

Only a few counts were recorded for this clonotype. The V call is TRBV25-1, the J call TRBJ1-1, with D possibly being TRBD1 (5 bases). CDR1 and CDR2 (germline): MGHDK, SYGVNS. The CDR3 has 11 residues. Trimming pared 5 bases from V and 5 bases from J, leaving 6 bases between. CDR3 sequence (DNA): TGTGCCAGCAGTAAGGGGACTGAAGCTTTCTTT. It specifies CASSKGTEAFF.

The rearrangement links TRBV18 to TRBJ1-2; possibly TRBD1 for D (5 bases). Germline CDR1 and CDR2: KGHSH and LQKENI. V shed 1 base and J shed 8 bases, with 20 bases lying between them. This CDR3 is built from 16 residues. The CDR3 bases are TGTGCCAGCTCACCACTTCGACTTGAGGGGACCGGGGGCTACACCTTC. Its protein is CASSPLRLEGTGGYTF.

This clonotype appeared a single time. The chain couples TRBV6-6 to TRBJ2-5, with 10 bases matching TRBD2. The trim removed 10 bases at V and 4 bases at J, leaving 12 bases unmatched. There are 15 residues in the CDR3. CDR1 MNHNY and CDR2 SVGAGI come from the germline V gene (reference sequence). In DNA form, the CDR3 reads TGTGCCATGGCTAGCGGGGGCTCCACGGGAGAGACCCAGTACTTC. Translated, it gives CAMASGGSTGETQYF.

In its sample, this clonotype was seen many times. The genes are TRBV13 and TRBJ1-1, with a tentative D call TRBD1 (6 bases). CDR3 length: 14 residues. Germline CDR1 reads PRHDT; CDR2 reads FYEKMQ (reference sequence). The V end lost 4 bases, the J end lost 1 base, and 10 bases lay between the germline ends. CDR3 DNA sequence: TGTGCCAGCAGCTCCGGGACATCGAACACTGAAGCTTTCTTT. It encodes CASSSGTSNTEAFF.

This clonotype was seen repeatedly, ten times or more. V is TRBV19 and J is TRBJ1-5; no reliable D call. V was cut by 4 bases and J by 1 base, with 11 bases left in between. The CDR3 is made up of 15 amino acids. The germline V gene encodes CDR1 LNHDA and CDR2 SQIVND (reference sequence). The CDR3 nucleotides read TGTGCCAGTAGTAAGGCTCTCCTCAGCAATCAGCCCCAGCATTTT. Encoded protein: CASSKALLSNQPQHF.

The chain uses TRBV9 and TRBJ1-2, with TRBD1 matching over 9 bases. V was pared by 3 bases and J by 3 bases, with 6 bases of the junction left unmatched. CDR3 size: 15 residues. Per germline, CDR1 SGDLS and CDR2 YYNGEE. The CDR3 nucleotides read TGTGCCAGCAGCGGCAACAGGGGGCAGGACTATGGCTACACCTTC. It yields the protein CASSGNRGQDYGYTF. Together with reference TRBV9 and TRBJ1-2, the CDR3 gives the full variable domain: DSGVTQTPKHLITATGQRVTLRCSPRSGDLSVYWYQQSLDQGLQFLIQYYNGEERAKGNILERFSAQQFPDLHSELNLSSLELGDSALYFCASSGNRGQDYGYTFGSGTRLTVV.

This clonotype showed up many times. The J gene is TRBJ1-1, the V gene TRBV27; 7 bases match TRBD1. Looked up from germline, CDR1 is MNHEY and CDR2 is SMNVEV (reference sequence). The CDR3 is made up of 16 amino acids. Trimming at V came to 5 bases and at J to 1 base, leaving 10 bases not matched to a gene. The CDR3 coding sequence is TGTGCCAGCAGTAAGGGGGCCGGGACCGCGAACACTGAAGCTTTCTTT. This translates into CASSKGAGTANTEAFF.

This clonotype occurred a few times. V gene TRBV7-9 combines with J gene TRBJ1-2; D ambiguous. Trimming removed 3 bases from V and 7 bases from J, with 6 bases in between. The CDR3 totals 11 residues. Germline V gene sequence: CDR1 SEHNR, CDR2 FQNEAQ (reference sequence). CDR3 nucleotides: TGTGCCAGCAGCTTGAATGCTGGCTACACCTTC. Its protein product is CASSLNAGYTF.

This clonotype came up many times. The genes are TRBV10-3 and TRBJ1-6; possibly TRBD1 for D (5 bases). The V end lost 2 bases, the J end lost 9 bases, and 17 bases lay between the germline ends. The CDR3 sequence is 16 residues long. Germline-derived CDR1 and CDR2 are ENHRY and SYGVKD. This CDR3 is CAISETGTEMGSPLHF. Written as DNA, the CDR3 is TGTGCCATCAGTGAGACCGGGACGGAGATGGGTTCACCCCTCCACTTT.

This clonotype was counted at least ten times. V is TRBV7-2 and J is TRBJ1-1; no clear D. The CDR3 has 13 amino acids. V was shortened by 1 base and J by 4 bases, with 7 bases between the two germline ends. Germline CDR1 and CDR2: SGHTA and FQGNSA. The CDR3: CASSLEGITEAFF. In DNA, the CDR3 is TGTGCCAGCAGCTTAGAAGGGATCACTGAAGCTTTCTTT.

This clonotype counts as medium-sized. The chain recombines TRBV18 with TRBJ1-1; no clear D gene. CDR3 size: 14 residues. V lost 0 bases, J lost 11 bases, and 16 bases lay in between. The V gene's germline CDR1 is KGHSH and CDR2 LQKENI. CDR3 nucleotides: TGTGCCAGCTCACCACCAACAAGGCCAGAAAGTGCTTTCTTT. Its translation is CASSPPTRPESAFF.

This clonotype has only a few counts. The chain is built from TRBV6-1 and TRBJ1-5, with D unresolved. The germline V gene encodes CDR1 MNHNS and CDR2 SASEGT. This CDR3 comprises 14 residues. V was cut by 5 bases and J by 0 bases, with 8 bases left in between. The CDR3 sequence is CASSFPSSNQPQHF. The CDR3 DNA sequence: TGTGCCAGCAGTTTCCCAAGTAGCAATCAGCCCCAGCATTTT.

The chain has TRBV7-9 and TRBJ1-4; TRBD1 is a possible D gene (5 bases). The V end was cut by 5 bases, the J end by 8 bases, with 15 bases between. This CDR3 has 14 amino acids. Germline V CDR1 and CDR2: SEHNR, FQNEAQ (reference sequence). The CDR3 coding sequence is TGTGCCAGCAGCCAAGACAGTATACGGGAAAAACTGTTTTTT. Its translation is CASSQDSIREKLFF.

At least ten counts were recorded for this clonotype. This chain links TRBV6-2 or TRBV6-3 with TRBJ2-3; 8 bases line up with TRBD2. With V trimmed by 5 bases and J by 2 bases, 9 bases remained unmatched. The germline V gene encodes CDR1 MNHEY and CDR2 SVGEGT. The CDR3 has 16 residues. In nucleotides, the CDR3 is TGTGCCAGCAGTGCCCCTTTAGCGGGGTCCACAGATACGCAGTATTTT. It codes for CASSAPLAGSTDTQYF.

This clonotype was seen more than once but under ten times. This sequence joins TRBV19 and TRBJ2-2; 7 nucleotides match TRBD2. The V gene end was trimmed by 1 base and the J gene end by 5 bases; junction bases not matched to a gene: 1. Looked up from germline, CDR1 is LNHDA and CDR2 is SQIVND (reference sequence). The CDR3 consists of 14 residues. The CDR3 sequence: CASSIGGGTGELFF. In DNA form, the CDR3 reads TGTGCCAGTAGTATAGGGGGGGGGACCGGGGAGCTGTTTTTT.

In its sample, this clonotype was seen a few times. This chain joins TRBV27 and TRBJ1-1, with D unresolved. This CDR3 comprises 14 residues. CDR1 is MNHEY, CDR2 SMNVEV, per germline (reference sequence). V gave up 3 bases and J gave up 0 bases, with 8 bases separating them. CDR3 sequence: CASSFRGVNTEAFF. The CDR3 DNA follows: TGTGCCAGCAGTTTCCGGGGAGTGAACACTGAAGCTTTCTTT.